These 16 T cell receptor beta chains came from one sample sequenced in a study of T cell responses to AZD1222 COVID-19 vaccine. Some clones are missing from TCRdb's copy, which holds only in-frame ones; the method was immunoSEQ multiplex PCR. The table includes around 120,000 clones, about 90% detected once. This specimen was peripheral blood, taken on day 0 of AZD1222 vaccination. The receptor source for this set is an adult in good health.

This sequence joins TRBV19 and TRBJ1-5; maybe TRBD1 (5 bases). Germline CDR1 and CDR2: LNHDA and SQIVND (reference sequence). Trimming left V 5 bases short and J 2 bases short, with 10 bases between. The CDR3 consists of 14 residues. The CDR3 here is CASSPMTGNQPQHF. In nucleotides, the CDR3 is TGTGCCAGTAGTCCGATGACAGGCAATCAGCCCCAGCATTTT.

J is TRBJ2-2 and V is TRBV5-4, with 12 bases that match TRBD2. J was trimmed by 6 bases and V by 4 bases; bases with no gene match: 4. This CDR3 is 15 amino acids long. Germline CDR1 SGHNT, CDR2 YYREEE (reference sequence). In DNA, the CDR3 is TGTGCCAGCAGCCTAGCGGGGGGGGTGGCCGGGGAGCTGTTTTTT. Translated, it gives CASSLAGGVAGELFF.

The chain has TRBV5-1 and TRBJ1-2, with unresolved D. CDR3 size: 15 residues. V lost 4 bases and J 4 bases, leaving 17 bases between the germline ends. Per germline, CDR1 SGHRS and CDR2 YFSETQ. For the CDR3, the DNA is TGCGCCAGCAGCCAAACATACAGCCTCTCCTATGGCTACACCTTC. Translation gives CASSQTYSLSYGYTF.

V gene TRBV19 combines with J gene TRBJ1-2, with TRBD1 matching 12 bases. Germline V gene data show CDR1 as LNHDA and CDR2 as SQIVND (reference sequence). The CDR3 sequence is 15 residues long. Germline trimming cut 4 bases from V and 8 bases from J; bases unmatched to any gene: 8. CDR3 amino acids: CASSTRDRGRGGYTF. The CDR3 DNA sequence: TGTGCCAGTAGTACCCGGGACAGGGGGCGCGGGGGCTACACCTTC.

The rearrangement uses TRBV5-6 and TRBJ2-7; D might be TRBD1 or TRBD2, each matching 5 bases. The V end lost 4 bases, the J end lost 5 bases, and 13 bases lay between the germline ends. This CDR3 has 13 residues. Germline CDR1 SGHDT, CDR2 YYEEEE. Written as DNA, the CDR3 is TGTGCCAGCAGCCTCCGGGACCAGGACGAGCAGTACTTC. Its translation is CASSLRDQDEQYF.

The genes are TRBV6-5 and TRBJ1-5; the D is unclear. V dropped 2 bases and J dropped 0 bases, with 11 bases sitting between them. Germline-derived CDR1 and CDR2 are MNHEY and SVGAGI. The CDR3 has 16 amino acids. The CDR3 DNA reads TGTGCCAGCAGTTACCCCGGACCAAATAGCAATCAGCCCCAGCATTTT. Its protein is CASSYPGPNSNQPQHF.

V is TRBV10-2 and J is TRBJ1-1; 7 nucleotides match TRBD1. The V gene end was trimmed by 4 bases and the J gene end by 6 bases; junction bases not matched to a gene: 11. Germline V gene lookup returns CDR1 WSHSY and CDR2 SAAADI. This CDR3 is 15 amino acids long. Here the CDR3 reads CASSGLTGRDPEAFF. CDR3 DNA: TGCGCCAGCAGTGGATTGACAGGGCGAGACCCTGAAGCTTTCTTT.

This clone has just one count. CDR3 nucleotides: TGTGCCAGCAGCTTAGGTCTAGCGGACGAGCAGTACTTC. It codes for CASSLGLADEQYF. The chain has TRBV11-2 and TRBJ2-7; 7 nucleotides agree with TRBD2. Germline V CDR1 and CDR2: SGHAT, FQNNGV. This CDR3 has 13 amino acids. The V and J ends lost 1 base and 5 bases, in that order; junction bases with no gene match: 2.

The J gene is TRBJ1-5, the V gene TRBV13, with TRBD1 matching 7 bases. V lost 9 bases, J lost 6 bases, and 11 bases stayed unmatched. CDR3 length: 14 amino acids. CDR1 and CDR2 from the germline V gene are PRHDT and FYEKMQ (reference sequence). The CDR3 sequence: CASTPGQKCQPQHF. CDR3 in DNA: TGTGCCAGTACACCGGGACAGAAATGTCAGCCCCAGCATTTT. Full variable domain (remainder filled in from reference TRBV13 and TRBJ1-5): AAGVIQSPRHLIKEKRETATLKCYPIPRHDTVYWYQQGPGQDPQFLISFYEKMQSDKGSIPDRFSAQQFSDYHSELNMSSLELGDSALYFCASTPGQKCQPQHFGDGTRLSIL.

This chain links TRBV19 with TRBJ2-7; D is perhaps TRBD1 (6 bases). Germline CDR1 and CDR2: LNHDA and SQIVND (reference sequence). The ends were cut back, 1 base at V and 3 bases at J, with 13 bases in the middle. The CDR3 contains 15 residues. The CDR3 DNA is TGTGCCAGTAGTATAGGGGCAGGGGCCAACTACGAGCAGTACTTC. Protein: CASSIGAGANYEQYF.

In DNA form, the CDR3 reads TGTGCCAGCAGCCAGGGGAATGGTGGAAACACCATATATTTT. Protein sequence: CASSQGNGGNTIYF. The chain joins TRBV7-9 to TRBJ1-3; maybe TRBD1 (6 bases). Germline assignment: CDR1 SEHNR and CDR2 FQNEAQ (reference sequence). The CDR3 is 14 residues long. Trimming stripped 5 bases from V and 3 bases from J, with 11 bases between.

V gene TRBV5-4 combines with J gene TRBJ1-2, with D possibly matching TRBD1 (5 bases). V lost 3 bases and J 3 bases, leaving 12 bases between the germline ends. CDR3 size: 14 residues. Germline V gene lookup returns CDR1 SGHNT and CDR2 YYREEE (reference sequence). The chain's CDR3 is CASSWTPQDYGYTF. For the CDR3, the DNA is TGTGCCAGCAGCTGGACCCCACAGGACTATGGCTACACCTTC.

Comments on this clone: In the same sample, other DNA sequences code for this CDR3. The chain uses TRBV6-2 or TRBV6-3 and TRBJ1-1; D is uncertain. Germline V gives CDR1 MNHEY, CDR2 SVGEGT. CDR3 length: 11 residues. V was trimmed by 2 bases and J by 7 bases, leaving 5 bases between them. The CDR3 region is CASSYGVEAFF. The CDR3 nucleotides read TGTGCCAGCAGTTACGGGGTTGAAGCTTTCTTT.

This rearrangement joins TRBV5-1 to TRBJ2-7; 7 positions match TRBD2. V lost 3 bases and J lost 2; bases outside the gene matches: 8. This CDR3 is built from 15 residues. CDR1 is SGHRS, CDR2 YFSETQ, per germline. The CDR3 sequence: CASSSALGGTYEQYF. For the CDR3, the DNA is TGCGCCAGCAGCTCCGCACTGGGGGGGACCTACGAGCAGTACTTC.

The chain combines TRBV19 with TRBJ2-3, with D uncertain. Trimming removed 5 bases at V and 4 bases at J, with 10 bases between. Germline V lookup: CDR1 LNHDA, CDR2 SQIVND (reference sequence). The CDR3 spans 13 residues. CDR3 sequence reads: CASSDQHADTQYF. DNA for the CDR3: TGTGCCAGTAGTGACCAACACGCAGATACGCAGTATTTT.

The chain combines TRBV12-3 or TRBV12-4 with TRBJ1-1, with D perhaps matching TRBD1 (5 bases). The CDR3 runs to 13 residues. Between the trimmed V and J ends, which lost 6 bases and 1 base, there was a span of 9 bases. In DNA form, the CDR3 reads TGTGCCAGCAGCTACAGGCAGAACACTGAAGCTTTCTTT. This sequence encodes CASSYRQNTEAFF.